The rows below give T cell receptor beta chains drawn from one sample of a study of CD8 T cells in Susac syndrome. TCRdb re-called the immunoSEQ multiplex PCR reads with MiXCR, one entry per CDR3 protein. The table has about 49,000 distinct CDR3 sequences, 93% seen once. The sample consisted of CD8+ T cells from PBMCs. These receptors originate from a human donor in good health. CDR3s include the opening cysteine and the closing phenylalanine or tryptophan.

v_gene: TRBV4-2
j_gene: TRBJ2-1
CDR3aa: CASSQERGLYNEQFF

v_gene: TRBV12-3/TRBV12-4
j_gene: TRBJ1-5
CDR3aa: CASSLTGGNQPQHF

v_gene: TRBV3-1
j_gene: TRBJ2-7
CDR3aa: CASSPGLGSYEQYF

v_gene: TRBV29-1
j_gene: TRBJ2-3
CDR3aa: CSVEVTRTDTQYF

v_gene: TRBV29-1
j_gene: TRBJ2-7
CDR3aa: CSVGTGASYEQYF

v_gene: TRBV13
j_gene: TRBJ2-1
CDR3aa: CASSTSGRQNEQFF

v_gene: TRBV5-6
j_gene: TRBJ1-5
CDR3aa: CASSLGVGNQPQHF

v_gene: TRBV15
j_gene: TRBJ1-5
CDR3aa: CATSRDESNQPQHF

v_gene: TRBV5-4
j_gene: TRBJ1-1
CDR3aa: CASQAANTEAFF

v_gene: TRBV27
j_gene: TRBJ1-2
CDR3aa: CASSLTGNYGYTF

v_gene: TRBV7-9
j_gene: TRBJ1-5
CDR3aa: CASSLQGFQPQHF

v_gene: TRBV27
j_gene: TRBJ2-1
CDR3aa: CASSFLAGRADEQFF

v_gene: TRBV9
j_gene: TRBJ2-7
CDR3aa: CASSPREMSEQYF

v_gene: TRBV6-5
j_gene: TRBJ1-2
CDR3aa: CASSPGQGLYGYTF

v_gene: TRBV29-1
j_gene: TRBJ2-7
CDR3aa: CSVFQGGYEQYF

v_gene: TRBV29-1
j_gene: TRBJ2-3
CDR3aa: CSVEDLGTATDTQYF

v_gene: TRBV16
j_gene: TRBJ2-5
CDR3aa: CASSYQGSQETQYF

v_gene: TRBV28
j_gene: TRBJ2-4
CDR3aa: CASRDLKGAKNIQYF

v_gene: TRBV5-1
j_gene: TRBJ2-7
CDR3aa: CASSLEAGPTYEQYF

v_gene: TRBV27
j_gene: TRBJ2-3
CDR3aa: CASSPAGYSTDTQYF

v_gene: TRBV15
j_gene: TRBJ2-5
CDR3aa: CATSRASPQETQYF

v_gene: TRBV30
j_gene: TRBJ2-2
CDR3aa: CAWSKLRRLAETGELFF

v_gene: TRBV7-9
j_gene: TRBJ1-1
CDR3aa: CASSPTGGIDTEAFF

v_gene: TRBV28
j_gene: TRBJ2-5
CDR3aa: CASSPPEDLWTQYF

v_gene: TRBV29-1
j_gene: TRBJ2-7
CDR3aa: CSVEEGYEQYF

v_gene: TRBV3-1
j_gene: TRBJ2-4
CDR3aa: CASSQVDLDGRDIQYF

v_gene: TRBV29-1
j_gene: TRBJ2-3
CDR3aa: CSVENGESTDTQYF

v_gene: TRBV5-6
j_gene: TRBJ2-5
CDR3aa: CASSPRGQETQYF

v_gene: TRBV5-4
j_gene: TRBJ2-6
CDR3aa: CASSTRTGEEDNVLTF

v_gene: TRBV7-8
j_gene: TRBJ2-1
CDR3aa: CASSFSGTTYNEQFF

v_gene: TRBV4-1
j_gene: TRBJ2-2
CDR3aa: CASSPGHGARSGELFF

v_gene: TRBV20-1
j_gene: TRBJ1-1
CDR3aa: CSASQNTEAFF

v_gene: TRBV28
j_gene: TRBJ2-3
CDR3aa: CASRNLDREEADTQYF